Given below is one T cell receptor (beta chain) in context. This sample is drawn from a study of blood T cell repertoires in COVID-19. In the study overall: The United States, Italy and Spain were the sources of the acute and convalescent COVID-19 samples. The analysed material was cDNA or gDNA that came from T cells, B-cell-depleted T cells, or PBMCs.

The CDR3 is 14 residues long. CDR1 and CDR2 (germline): KGHSH, LQKENI. V lost 1 base and J 3 bases, leaving 10 bases between the germline ends. TCRdb's copy holds only in-frame clones and misses some; the assay was immunoSEQ multiplex PCR. In the table there are about 270,000 clones, 85% to 90% of which are singletons. The chain recombines TRBV18 with TRBJ2-7, with a weak D call TRBD2 (6 bases). The receptor's source is a human donor in a cohort sampled during active COVID-19. The sample was peripheral blood. The CDR3 sequence is CASSPRGGSYEQYF. CDR3 nucleotide sequence: TGTGCCAGCTCACCACGAGGAGGGAGCTACGAGCAGTACTTC.